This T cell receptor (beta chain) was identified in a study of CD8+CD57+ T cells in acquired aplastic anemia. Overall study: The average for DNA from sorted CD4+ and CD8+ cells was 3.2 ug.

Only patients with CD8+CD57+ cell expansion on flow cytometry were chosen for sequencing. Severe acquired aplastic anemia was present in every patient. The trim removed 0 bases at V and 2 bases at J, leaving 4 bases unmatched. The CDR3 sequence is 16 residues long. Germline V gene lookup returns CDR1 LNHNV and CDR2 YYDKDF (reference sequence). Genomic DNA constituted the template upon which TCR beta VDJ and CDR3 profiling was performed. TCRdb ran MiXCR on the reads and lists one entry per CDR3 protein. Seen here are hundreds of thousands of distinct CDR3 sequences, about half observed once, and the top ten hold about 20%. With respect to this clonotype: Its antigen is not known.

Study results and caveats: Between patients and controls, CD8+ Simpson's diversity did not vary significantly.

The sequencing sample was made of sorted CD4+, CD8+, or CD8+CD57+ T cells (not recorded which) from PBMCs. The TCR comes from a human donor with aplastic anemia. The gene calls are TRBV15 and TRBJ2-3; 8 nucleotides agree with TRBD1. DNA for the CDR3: TGTGCCACCAGCAGAGATCAGGGGGCCTCCACAGATACGCAGTATTTT. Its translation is CATSRDQGASTDTQYF. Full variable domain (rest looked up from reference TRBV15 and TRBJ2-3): DAMVIQNPRYQVTQFGKPVTLSCSQTLNHNVMYWYQQKSSQAPKLLFHYYDKDFNNEADTPDNFQSRRPNTSFCFLDIRSPGLGDTAMYLCATSRDQGASTDTQYFGPGTRLTVL.